This TCR beta chain was recovered during a study of response to subunit inactivated influenza vaccine. TCRdb re-derived calls from the RT-PCR reads in MiXCR, one entry per CDR3 protein. The sample consists of 800,000 or so distinct CDR3 sequences, 21% of them appearing once. The CDR3 consists of 16 residues. Per the germline V gene, CDR1 is SGHAT and CDR2 is FQDESV (reference sequence). V lost 5 bases, J lost 1 base, and 17 bases lay in between. Whole-study findings and limits: There was a suggestion from the authors that each seasonal influenza vaccination recruits few new T cells.

There are a few counts of this clonotype. The antigen is not known. V gene TRBV11-1 combines with J gene TRBJ1-1, with unresolved D. The receptor was derived from a man aged 45-65 years who received an inactivated influenza vaccine. The specimen was PBMCs from blood, collected less than 6 days after vaccination. The CDR3 is CASSIPKQSGNTEAFF. CDR3 sequence (DNA): TGTGCCAGCAGCATCCCAAAACAAAGCGGGAACACTGAAGCTTTCTTT. The full variable domain, completed using reference TRBV11-1 and TRBJ1-1, is EAEVAQSPRYKITEKSQAVAFWCDPISGHATLYWYRQILGQGPELLVQFQDESVVDDSQLPKDRFSAERLKGVDSTLKIQPAELGDSAMYLCASSIPKQSGNTEAFFGQGTRLTVV.